The T cell receptor beta chain under discussion was sequenced for a study of T cells in Graves' hyperthyroidism and ophthalmopathy (dated by TCRdb to the late 2010s). About the investigation overall: A discovery cohort of about 100 patients, roughly 45 with Graves' ophthalmopathy and approximately 60 with stable Graves' hyperthyroidism, was used to find distinguishing TCR V-J signatures. The paper reports TCR Vbeta CDR3 sequencing of approximately 140 peripheral blood samples: fewer than 50 ophthalmopathy, approximately 74 hyperthyroidism and around 17 progressor patients. The 95 to 100 discovery patients were divided at random into training and test sets in a 7:3 ratio. The study also compared thyroid tissue and blood T-cell repertoires from five or six Graves' hyperthyroidism patients. After sampling, hyperthyroidism patients received methimazole starting at 30 mg daily, and ophthalmopathy patients received high-dose intravenous methylprednisolone. Whether ophthalmopathy could be predicted prospectively was tested in an independent validation cohort made up of under 20 hyperthyroidism patients plus 17 patients who later progressed to ophthalmopathy.

In the case of this clonotype: The clone's antigen remains unknown. No base qualities exist here, and no much larger clone lies one base off it.

Germline trimming amounts to 4 bases on V and 7 bases on J, with 9 as the count of junction bases outside the gene matches. Taken from the germline V gene, the CDR1 and CDR2 loops are SNHLY and FYNNEI. The CDR3 numbers 14 residues from cysteine through phenylalanine. The entry retains the CDR3 DNA only, 42 bases that are in frame from base 1. What the research found in general, with its limitations: Most expanded thyroid clonotypes (frequency above 0.001) were also detected in blood, suggesting blood repertoires may reflect thyroid immune responses. No statistical method was used to set the sample size in advance, and investigators knew the group allocation. A 13 V-J signature model separated ophthalmopathy from stable hyperthyroidism, with roughly 88% sensitivity and roughly 81% specificity in cross-validation and 80%/75% in testing. In validation, the model predicted progression to ophthalmopathy a median of roughly six months before onset, with approximately 71% sensitivity and nearly 75% specificity.

Graves' hyperthyroidism was defined as stable when no progression to ophthalmopathy occurred over 18 months of follow-up. The hyperthyroidism patients were between 18 and 65 years old and newly diagnosed, with a disease duration of less than 2 months. Any patient with an uncontrolled infection, another autoimmune disease, pregnancy or lactation was excluded. Diagnoses relied on clinical symptoms, serum thyroxine and TRAb, thyroid ultrasound and orbital computed tomography. Total RNA was extracted with Trizol reagent, and quality was checked on an Agilent 2100 Bioanalyzer. Amplification of TCR beta CDR3 regions was carried out from RNA transcripts. A first-round RT-PCR of the TCR CDR3 used the HTBI primer set with the Qiagen OneStep RT-PCR kit. Libraries were constructed in a second round of multiplex PCR, after which size selection and purification were carried out. Libraries were sequenced paired-end with 100 bp reads on an Illumina HiSeq2000. Processing in the source paper ran as follows. SOAPnuke was used to process the raw data, with reads discarded if the reads contained adapters or uncalled bases, had a mean Phred below 15, or lacked an exact constant-primer or identifier match. COPE v1.2.5 was used to merge high-quality paired reads, and clonotypes were defined as unique nucleotide sequences. MiTCR v1.1 was used to align the clonotypes against IMGT TRBV, TRBD and TRBJ reference segments. The analysis included only V-J combinations with a frequency above 0.0001, which together covered more than 98% of the repertoires. The TCS score was defined as the ratio of F50 (clonal expansion) to E x V (chaos), calculated using BLOSUM62-based TCRdist between CDR3 peptides within each V-J. Welch's t-statistics and random forest reduced around 510 V-J features to 13, which were used in a naive Bayes classifier (R e1071). TCRdb reran the public reads through fastp at Q25 and MiXCR, keeping productive beta chains. Each entry merges the rows of one CDR3 protein and shows their most common DNA and genes. Clone size and V and J calls follow TCRdb, not the original study. For this sample there are 600,000 or so distinct CDR3 sequences; 35% to 55% appear just once. Just over 8% of the sample belongs to the ten largest clones.

The TCR was taken from a woman in her late teens or twenties with Graves' hyperthyroidism. Donor details come from another sample of the same person, matched by shared clones. Sequenced material: peripheral blood or thyroid tissue (not recorded which). The chain uses TRBV2 and TRBJ1-1; 7 middle bases align to TRBD1. The CDR3 amino acid sequence is: CASSVPGTADEAFF. Here is the DNA: TGTGCCAGCAGTGTACCCGGGACAGCGGATGAAGCTTTCTTT.